This T cell receptor beta chain was captured in a study of cytomegalovirus exposure and HLA in healthy donors. Germline lookup yields CDR1 MNHEY and CDR2 SVGAGI. The CDR3 extends over 14 amino acids. Between the trimmed V and J ends, which lost 2 bases and 5 bases, there was a span of 12 bases. Findings of the study overall: The listing of roughly 160 TCR beta chains classed them as cytomegalovirus-associated.

The PCR had 60 Vbeta and 13 Jbeta primers. Libraries were prepared by immunoSEQ multiplex PCR; TCRdb keeps only in-frame clonotypes and omits some of them. Among tens of thousands of clones listed, approximately 84% were seen once. This clone was found a few times. The antigen remains unidentified. This sample also contains other DNA sequences that code for the same CDR3. The material sequenced was PBMCs. The receptor comes from a man aged 45-65 years in good health and CMV-seronegative. This chain uses TRBV6-5 with TRBJ2-5; D is possibly TRBD1 (5 bases). The CDR3 DNA reads as TGTGCCAGCAGTTACGAGTGGGGCAGGGAGACCCAGTACTTC. Its translation is CASSYEWGRETQYF.